The 32 T cell receptor beta chains given below trace back to one sample, sequenced in a study of T cell clonality in common variable immunodeficiency. Generated by immunoSEQ multiplex PCR, the TCRdb table keeps only in-frame clones and is missing some. The sample was found to contain about 43,000 clones, and every one recurs. Specimen: peripheral blood mononuclear cells. These TCRs come from a person aged 18-70 years in good health.

This clone was recorded many times. The CDR3 goes on 3 residues after the read ends, and that part is filled in from the germline J gene. J is TRBJ2-7 and V is TRBV2, with 11 bases that match TRBD2. CDR3 length: 14 residues. J gave up 3 bases and V 6 bases, and 4 bases lay outside the gene matches. CDR1 and CDR2 (germline): SNHLY, FYNNEI. The CDR3 reads CASSGTSGGYEQYF. CDR3 DNA (partial): TGTGCCAGCAGCGGTACTAGCGGGGGCTACGAG.

There are many counts of this clone. From the germline J gene comes the end of the CDR3, since the read stops 3 residues before it. The rearrangement links TRBV14 to TRBJ2-5; 8 positions match TRBD2. The CDR3 spans 16 residues. V trimming: 5 bases; J trimming: 0 bases; junction bases outside the gene matches: 8. CDR1 is SGHDN, CDR2 FVKESK, per germline. The DNA read from the CDR3 is TGTGCCAGCAGCGAGACTTTAGCGGGATACCAAGAGACC. This translates into CASSETLAGYQET. The whole CDR3 protein reads CASSETLAGYQETQYF.

The sample holds many counts of this clone. The CDR3 goes on 3 residues after the read ends, and that part is filled in from the germline J gene. The chain links TRBV2 to TRBJ2-3; D is possibly TRBD1 (5 bases). Trimming took off 10 bases at V and 2 bases at J, with 16 bases between the two ends. This CDR3 spans 14 amino acids. Per germline, CDR1 SNHLY and CDR2 FYNNEI. The CDR3 reads CATSWGVSTDTQYF. The part of the CDR3 DNA that was read is TGTGCCACAAGTTGGGGCGTTTCCACAGATACG. Together with reference TRBV2 and TRBJ2-3, the CDR3 gives the full variable domain: EPEVTQTPSHQVTQMGQEVILRCVPISNHLYFYWYRQILGQKVEFLVSFYNNEISEKSEIFDDQFSVERPDGSNFTLKIRSTKLEDSAMYFCATSWGVSTDTQYFGPGTRLTVL.

There are many counts of this clone. The CDR3 end is not reached by the read, which stops 3 residues before it; the germline J gene fills it in. The V and J genes are TRBV2 and TRBJ1-2; D not resolved. V lost 8 bases, J lost 0 bases, and 10 bases lay in between. Germline V lookup: CDR1 SNHLY, CDR2 FYNNEI. The CDR3 runs to 13 residues. The sequenced CDR3 bases are TGTGCCAGCGTGATCGGGGCTAACTATGGC. It specifies CASVIGANYG. In full, the CDR3 reads CASVIGANYGYTF.

The table lists this clone with many counts. The read ends 3 residues shy of where the CDR3 ends; the end is completed using the germline J gene. V gene TRBV2 combines with J gene TRBJ2-1; 8 nucleotides match TRBD2. Trimming removed 5 bases from V and 8 bases from J; junction bases left unmatched: 8. Germline V gene sequence: CDR1 SNHLY, CDR2 FYNNEI. This CDR3 has 14 residues. The CDR3 region is CASSSGRGFDEQFF. The covered CDR3 bases are TGTGCCAGCAGTAGCGGGAGAGGCTTTGATGAG. The full variable domain, in which reference TRBV2 and TRBJ2-1 provide the parts outside the CDR3, is EPEVTQTPSHQVTQMGQEVILRCVPISNHLYFYWYRQILGQKVEFLVSFYNNEISEKSEIFDDQFSVERPDGSNFTLKIRSTKLEDSAMYFCASSSGRGFDEQFFGPGTRLTVL.

This clone was picked up many times. The CDR3 end lies 3 residues beyond the end of the read and is filled in from the germline J gene. The chain uses TRBV6-1 and TRBJ2-7; D remains unclear. Germline V lookup: CDR1 MNHNS, CDR2 SASEGT. V lost 1 base, J lost 4 bases, and 5 bases lay in between. The CDR3 runs 12 residues. The covered CDR3 bases are TGTGCCAGCAGTGAAGGTCGGTACGAG. This sequence encodes CASSEGRYE. The entire CDR3 reads CASSEGRYEQYF.

This clone was counted at least ten times. With the read ending 3 residues before the CDR3 end, the germline J gene is used to fill in that end. The chain links TRBV5-4 to TRBJ1-2; perhaps TRBD1 as D (6 bases). The germline V gene has CDR1 SGHNT and CDR2 YYREEE (reference sequence). This CDR3 region has 14 residues. The V end lost 0 bases, the J end lost 4 bases, and 10 bases lay between the germline ends. The CDR3 is CASSLARGGYGYTF. The DNA read from the CDR3 is TGTGCCAGCAGCTTGGCGCGAGGGGGCTATGGC.

This clone was recorded many times. The missing CDR3 end, 3 residues past where the read stops, is filled in from the germline J gene. The rearrangement joins TRBV20-1 to TRBJ2-5; tentative D call: TRBD1 (5 bases). This CDR3 has 12 residues. V was pared by 3 bases and J by 4 bases, with 9 bases between. Germline V CDR1 and CDR2: DFQATT, SNEGSKA (reference sequence). Incomplete CDR3 DNA: TGCAGTGCTAGCGACCAGGGAGAGACC. Translation: CSASDQGET. The full CDR3 sequence reads CSASDQGETQYF.

This clone was picked up many times. The observed sequence ends 3 residues before the CDR3 terminus, with the missing tail filled in from the germline J gene. The chain employs TRBV29-1 and TRBJ1-1; no firm D call. V was trimmed by 6 bases and J by 1 base, leaving 3 bases between them. The CDR3 is 10 amino acids. Germline V lookup: CDR1 SQVTM, CDR2 ANQGSEA. The CDR3: CSVGNTEAFF. CDR3 bases read: TGCAGCGTAGGGAACACTGAA.

This clone was counted ten times or more. Read coverage stops 3 residues before the CDR3 terminus; the germline J gene supplies the remainder. The chain uses TRBV7-8 and TRBJ1-2; D is perhaps TRBD1 (6 bases). CDR3 length: 12 amino acids. Germline CDR1 reads SGHVS; CDR2 reads FQNEAQ. V was shortened by 3 bases and J by 6 bases, with 8 bases between the two germline ends. CDR3 amino acids: CASSLEGDGYTF. Incomplete CDR3 DNA: TGTGCCAGCAGCTTGGAGGGGGATGGC.

This clone was observed at least ten times. The read is 3 residues too short to cover the CDR3 end, so that end is filled in from the germline J gene. The chain carries TRBV30 and TRBJ2-1; 8 nucleotides line up with TRBD2. This CDR3 has 15 amino acids. Losses at the gene ends were 4 bases for V and 0 bases for J; bases not matched to a gene: 5. Germline CDR1 reads GTSNPN; CDR2 reads SVGIG (reference sequence). The CDR3 here is CAWTTGTSSYNEQFF. The DNA read from the CDR3 is TGTGCCTGGACTACCGGGACTAGCTCCTACAATGAG. The complete variable domain, with remaining parts taken from reference TRBV30 and TRBJ2-1, reads SQTIHQWPATLVQPVGSPLSLECTVEGTSNPNLYWYRQAAGRGLQLLFYSVGIGQISSEVPQNLSASRPQDRQFILSSKKLLLSDSGFYLCAWTTGTSSYNEQFFGPGTRLTVL.

This clone was counted ten times or more. The read terminates 3 residues ahead of where the CDR3 ends, so the germline J gene completes it. The chain has TRBV9 and TRBJ2-1; possibly TRBD1 for D (8 bases). CDR1 is SGDLS and CDR2 is YYNGEE in the germline V gene. This CDR3 region has 17 residues. V was cut by 3 bases and J by 5 bases, with 21 bases left in between. CDR3 bases read: TGTGCCAGCAGCGCCTTTGACACAGGGGGGGCAGACAATGAG. Its translation is CASSAFDTGGADNE. The full CDR3 protein reads CASSAFDTGGADNEQFF. The variable domain in full, with the rest retrieved from reference TRBV9 and TRBJ2-1, is DSGVTQTPKHLITATGQRVTLRCSPRSGDLSVYWYQQSLDQGLQFLIQYYNGEERAKGNILERFSAQQFPDLHSELNLSSLELGDSALYFCASSAFDTGGADNEQFFGPGTRLTVL.

This clone was seen repeatedly, ten times or more. The read gets to within 3 residues of the CDR3 end, and the germline J gene fills in the rest. V and J are TRBV24-1 and TRBJ2-2, with D unresolved. Germline V gene sequence: CDR1 KGHDR, CDR2 SFDVKD. Deletions cut 6 bases from V and 5 bases from J, with 3 bases between. The CDR3 totals 11 residues. The covered CDR3 bases are TGTGCCACCAGTCGGACCGGGGAG. Its protein is CATSRTGE. The whole CDR3 reads CATSRTGELFF.

Ten or more counts support this clone. The read terminates 3 residues ahead of where the CDR3 ends, so the germline J gene completes it. The V and J genes are TRBV4-1 and TRBJ1-1, with D maybe TRBD1 (5 bases). Between the trimmed V and J ends, which lost 3 bases and 0 bases, there was a span of 8 bases. Germline CDR1 reads MGHRA; CDR2 reads YSYEKL. The CDR3 has 14 amino acids. This chain's CDR3 is CASSQQGVNTEAFF. The CDR3 bases that were read are TGCGCCAGCAGCCAGCAGGGCGTGAACACTGAA.

This clone occurred many times. The read falls 3 residues short of the CDR3 end, and the missing part is taken from the germline J gene. This chain connects TRBV5-1 to TRBJ2-5; 7 bases agree with TRBD2. Germline V CDR1 and CDR2: SGHRS, YFSETQ. This CDR3 region has 15 residues. V shed 5 bases and J 7 bases; nucleotides not matched to a gene: 14. CDR3 amino acids: CASRTASGVGGTQYF. CDR3 DNA, as far as it was read: TGCGCCAGCAGGACGGCTAGCGGAGTCGGGGGGACC.

This clone was seen ten or more times. The read stops 3 residues short of the end of the CDR3; the missing end is completed from the germline J gene. V and J are TRBV6-1 and TRBJ2-5, with TRBD1 as a possible D gene (6 bases). CDR1 and CDR2 from the germline V gene are MNHNS and SASEGT. This CDR3 has 15 residues. Deletions cut 1 base from V and 3 bases from J, with 12 bases between. This CDR3 is CASSEGQVREETQYF. Incomplete CDR3 DNA: TGTGCCAGCAGTGAAGGACAGGTCAGAGAAGAGACC.

This clone was detected many times. The read terminates 3 residues before the CDR3 end, so the remaining end is supplied by the germline J gene. The V gene is TRBV19, the J gene TRBJ2-1; 7 bases map to TRBD2. The V gene end was trimmed by 1 base and the J gene end by 5 bases; junction bases not matched to a gene: 17. This CDR3 has 19 residues. Looked up from germline, CDR1 is LNHDA and CDR2 is SQIVND (reference sequence). The covered CDR3 bases are TGTGCCAGTAGTATAGCGAGGGGAGGGGCCCGGACGGGTAACAATGAG. Its protein is CASSIARGGARTGNNE. The CDR3 reads in full as CASSIARGGARTGNNEQFF.

This clone was counted at least ten times. The read terminates 3 residues ahead of where the CDR3 ends, so the germline J gene completes it. The rearrangement links TRBV7-3 to TRBJ1-2; 7 bases are a match to TRBD1. The J segment lost 6 bases and the V segment lost 5 bases, leaving 12 bases of the junction unmatched. Germline CDR1 reads SGHTA; CDR2 reads FQGTGA. The CDR3 is 15 residues long. The CDR3 region is CASSAQQGFVNGYTF. The CDR3 bases that were read are TGTGCCAGCAGCGCCCAACAGGGGTTCGTGAATGGC.

There are many counts of this clone. The CDR3 end is not reached by the read, which stops 3 residues before it; the germline J gene fills it in. This rearrangement joins TRBV29-1 to TRBJ2-2, with 11 bases identical to TRBD1. Unmatched junction bases numbered 17, after V lost 4 bases and J lost 7 bases. This CDR3 has 18 amino acids. Germline V CDR1 and CDR2: SQVTM, ANQGSEA. The sequenced CDR3 bases are TGCAGCGTTGGGATGGACAGGGGGCTAGGGCTAGAGATCGGGGAG. Translated: CSVGMDRGLGLEIGE. The whole CDR3 is CSVGMDRGLGLEIGELFF.

This clone was picked up many times. The sequence runs out 3 residues before the end of the CDR3; the remainder is reconstructed from the germline J gene. The chain links TRBV7-9 to TRBJ2-1, with D tentatively TRBD2 (5 bases). CDR1 and CDR2 from the germline V gene are SEHNR and FQNEAQ (reference sequence). Trimming removed 1 base at V and 6 bases at J, with 10 bases between. The CDR3 runs 14 residues. CDR3 DNA, as far as it was read: TGTGCCAGCAGCTTAGGTGCGGGCAGCAATGAG. Translation gives CASSLGAGSNE. The complete CDR3 reads CASSLGAGSNEQFF.

Turning to this clone: The read halts 3 residues ahead of the CDR3 end, with the missing end drawn from the germline J gene. V and J are TRBV2 and TRBJ2-1; 8 positions agree with TRBD2. Germline-derived CDR1 and CDR2 are SNHLY and FYNNEI. The CDR3 length is 16 residues. J gave up 7 bases and V 2 bases, and 10 bases lay outside the gene matches. The chain's CDR3 is CASSEWAGGRGNEQFF. CDR3 DNA, as far as it was read: TGTGCCAGCAGTGAATGGGCGGGGGGAAGAGGAAATGAG. The full variable domain, rest sourced from reference TRBV2 and TRBJ2-1, is EPEVTQTPSHQVTQMGQEVILRCVPISNHLYFYWYRQILGQKVEFLVSFYNNEISEKSEIFDDQFSVERPDGSNFTLKIRSTKLEDSAMYFCASSEWAGGRGNEQFFGPGTRLTVL.

This clone has at least ten counts. CDR3 bases read: TGTGCCAGCAGTGACTCCGGCCTAAAGGGGAGTGGCGGGGAG. Translated, it gives CASSDSGLKGSGGE. The whole CDR3 reads CASSDSGLKGSGGELFF. The chain combines TRBV6-4 with TRBJ2-2; D possibly matches TRBD1 or TRBD2 (5 bases each). The read ends 3 residues early relative to the CDR3; the germline J gene fills the gap. The CDR3 spans 17 residues. With 0 bases removed from V and 7 bases from J, the gap between germline ends came to 18 bases. The germline CDR1 and CDR2 sequences are MRHNA and SNTAGT.

This clone appeared a few times. The read ends 3 residues before the CDR3 terminus; that terminus is restored from the germline J gene. The chain is built from TRBV2 and TRBJ1-6, with D possibly TRBD1 on 6 matching bases. CDR1 and CDR2 from the germline V gene are SNHLY and FYNNEI. V was pared by 7 bases and J by 4 bases, with 8 bases between. The CDR3 has 13 residues. The CDR3 is CASTTGYNSPLHF. The part of the CDR3 DNA that was read is TGTGCCAGCACCACAGGGTATAATTCACCC.

This clone was recorded many times. The CDR3 end is not reached by the read, which stops 3 residues before it; the germline J gene fills it in. The chain employs TRBV7-9 and TRBJ1-2; maybe TRBD1 (5 bases). CDR3 length: 14 amino acids. Germline V gene lookup returns CDR1 SEHNR and CDR2 FQNEAQ (reference sequence). The CDR3 protein is CASSNPVDIQGYTF. The sequenced part of the CDR3 DNA is TGTGCCAGCAGCAACCCAGTGGACATCCAGGGC.

Ten or more counts support this clone. The CDR3 end falls 3 residues outside the read, so it is completed with the germline J gene. The J gene is TRBJ2-7, the V gene TRBV19; 8 nucleotides match TRBD2. The V gene end was trimmed by 5 bases and the J gene end by 3 bases; junction bases not matched to a gene: 6. From germline, CDR1 is LNHDA and CDR2 SQIVND (reference sequence). This CDR3 region has 14 residues. CDR3 amino acids: CASSSFGTSYEQYF. The CDR3 bases that were read are TGTGCCAGTAGTTCTTTTGGGACTAGCTACGAG.

This clone was seen many times. The read comes to an end 3 residues before the CDR3 does, leaving the germline J gene to fill in the end. The chain joins TRBV7-3 to TRBJ1-1; D gene ambiguous. V gave up 2 bases and J gave up 3 bases, with 7 bases separating them. CDR1 is SGHTA, CDR2 FQGTGA, per germline. The CDR3 consists of 13 residues. Partial CDR3 DNA: TGTGCCAGCAGCTTAGCAGTGGACACTGAA. Protein: CASSLAVDTE. The whole CDR3 region reads CASSLAVDTEAFF.

This clone was observed many times. The read terminates 3 residues before the CDR3 end, so the remaining end is supplied by the germline J gene. This chain uses TRBV7-2 with TRBJ2-3; D perhaps matches TRBD2 (6 bases). Germline V gene data show CDR1 as SGHTA and CDR2 as FQGNSA. The CDR3 totals 14 residues. Trimming shortened V by 4 bases and J by 2 bases, and 10 bases separated the two germline ends. Incomplete CDR3 DNA: TGTGCCAGCAGCTCGGGACTTTTCACAGATACG. It yields the protein CASSSGLFTDT. The whole CDR3 sequence reads CASSSGLFTDTQYF.

This clone showed up many times. CDR3 DNA (partial): TGTGCCAGTAGTATCCCCAGGGCTGGGGCCAACGTC. Protein: CASSIPRAGANV. The whole CDR3 protein reads CASSIPRAGANVLTF. The V gene is TRBV19, the J gene TRBJ2-6; D perhaps matches TRBD1 (5 bases). The read finishes 3 residues shy of the CDR3 end, and the germline J gene is used to complete it. V gave up 3 bases and J gave up 2 bases, with 8 bases separating them. CDR3 length: 15 residues. The germline V gene has CDR1 LNHDA and CDR2 SQIVND (reference sequence).

This clone was counted at least ten times. The read halts 3 residues ahead of the CDR3 end, with the missing end drawn from the germline J gene. The rearrangement joins TRBV18 to TRBJ1-1; D possibly corresponds to TRBD1 (5 bases). Looked up from germline, CDR1 is KGHSH and CDR2 is LQKENI. The ends were cut back, 3 bases at V and 2 bases at J, with 10 bases in the middle. The CDR3 is 14 residues long. The CDR3 DNA, read in part, is TGTGCCAGCTCACCCTCAGACAGAAACACTGAA. Amino acids: CASSPSDRNTE. The whole CDR3 is CASSPSDRNTEAFF.

This clone was picked up many times. The CDR3 end lies 3 residues beyond the end of the read and is filled in from the germline J gene. This chain joins TRBV7-2 and TRBJ2-1; 8 bases align to TRBD1. Germline V gene lookup returns CDR1 SGHTA and CDR2 FQGNSA. This CDR3 is 15 amino acids long. The V and J ends lost 4 bases and 4 bases, in that order; junction bases with no gene match: 6. CDR3 residues: CASSSGQGKYNEQFF. CDR3 DNA, as far as it was read: TGTGCCAGCAGCTCCGGACAGGGAAAGTACAATGAG.

This clone was picked up many times. Read sequence stops 3 residues before the CDR3 end, and the germline J gene provides the missing end. The chain carries TRBV7-3 and TRBJ2-1, with 8 bases that match TRBD2. J was trimmed by 0 bases and V by 5 bases; bases with no gene match: 3. Germline V gene data show CDR1 as SGHTA and CDR2 as FQGTGA. The CDR3 spans 15 residues. Partial CDR3 DNA: TGTGCCAGCAGCCGTGCGGGGGGCTCCTACAATGAG. It is translated as CASSRAGGSYNE. The full CDR3 protein is CASSRAGGSYNEQFF. The full variable domain, completed using reference TRBV7-3 and TRBJ2-1, is GAGVSQTPSNKVTEKGKYVELRCDPISGHTALYWYRQSLGQGPEFLIYFQGTGAADDSGLPNDRFFAVRPEGSVSTLKIQRTERGDSAVYLCASSRAGGSYNEQFFGPGTRLTVL.

The sample holds many counts of this clone. The read ends 3 residues shy of where the CDR3 ends; the end is completed using the germline J gene. This rearrangement joins TRBV29-1 to TRBJ1-2; 10 nucleotides align to TRBD1. V lost 1 base and J lost 4; bases outside the gene matches: 3. Per the germline V gene, CDR1 is SQVTM and CDR2 is ANQGSEA. The length of the CDR3 is 14 residues. The sequenced CDR3 bases are TGCAGCGTTGAAGGGGACAGGGGCTTCTATGGC. This translates into CSVEGDRGFYG. The complete CDR3 protein is CSVEGDRGFYGYTF.